Sequencing of this T cell receptor beta chain was carried out in a study of blood T cells in healthy people across ages. Primers used in a second PCR of roughly 7 to 11 cycles were a sample-barcoded 5' primer and a J-beta primer mix. From the 5' RACE reads, TCRdb called clonotypes with MiXCR, one entry per CDR3 protein. The sample lists around 320,000 distinct CDR3 sequences; 27% were seen once. Study-wide results and limits: Estimates of diversity drawn from one million T cells were considered underestimates. Older age coincided with a roughly linear decline in TCR beta diversity per million T cells.

This clonotype appeared a few times. The target antigen is unknown. The receptor comes from a woman in her sixties or seventies in good health. The specimen sequenced was blood.

The CDR3 is CASSTKPGLAGGNSYNEQFF. In DNA, the CDR3 is TGTGCCAGCAGCACCAAACCGGGACTAGCGGGAGGGAACTCCTACAATGAGCAGTTCTTC. The V call is TRBV11-2, the J call TRBJ2-1; 16 bases fit TRBD2. V lost 5 bases and J lost 0; bases outside the gene matches: 10. Germline assignment: CDR1 SGHAT and CDR2 FQNNGV. The CDR3 loop spans 20 amino acids.